This T cell receptor (beta chain) was captured by sequencing in a study of blood T cell repertoires in COVID-19. This clone was found once. The V and J ends lost 10 bases and 4 bases, in that order; junction bases with no gene match: 12. This CDR3 spans 17 amino acids. Germline V gene data show CDR1 as LNHDA and CDR2 as SQIVND (reference sequence). Clones were sequenced by immunoSEQ multiplex PCR, and TCRdb holds only the in-frame ones, with some missing. The sample includes about 190,000 clones, around 85% of them seen just once. The source material was peripheral blood. The rearrangement uses TRBV19 and TRBJ2-1; 14 bases agree with TRBD2. The TCR was taken from a man aged 25 to 45 with acute or convalescent COVID-19. The CDR3 bases are TGTGCCACGGGTCCGGGACTAGCGGGAGTTCCGTACAATGAGCAGTTCTTC. Its protein is CATGPGLAGVPYNEQFF.